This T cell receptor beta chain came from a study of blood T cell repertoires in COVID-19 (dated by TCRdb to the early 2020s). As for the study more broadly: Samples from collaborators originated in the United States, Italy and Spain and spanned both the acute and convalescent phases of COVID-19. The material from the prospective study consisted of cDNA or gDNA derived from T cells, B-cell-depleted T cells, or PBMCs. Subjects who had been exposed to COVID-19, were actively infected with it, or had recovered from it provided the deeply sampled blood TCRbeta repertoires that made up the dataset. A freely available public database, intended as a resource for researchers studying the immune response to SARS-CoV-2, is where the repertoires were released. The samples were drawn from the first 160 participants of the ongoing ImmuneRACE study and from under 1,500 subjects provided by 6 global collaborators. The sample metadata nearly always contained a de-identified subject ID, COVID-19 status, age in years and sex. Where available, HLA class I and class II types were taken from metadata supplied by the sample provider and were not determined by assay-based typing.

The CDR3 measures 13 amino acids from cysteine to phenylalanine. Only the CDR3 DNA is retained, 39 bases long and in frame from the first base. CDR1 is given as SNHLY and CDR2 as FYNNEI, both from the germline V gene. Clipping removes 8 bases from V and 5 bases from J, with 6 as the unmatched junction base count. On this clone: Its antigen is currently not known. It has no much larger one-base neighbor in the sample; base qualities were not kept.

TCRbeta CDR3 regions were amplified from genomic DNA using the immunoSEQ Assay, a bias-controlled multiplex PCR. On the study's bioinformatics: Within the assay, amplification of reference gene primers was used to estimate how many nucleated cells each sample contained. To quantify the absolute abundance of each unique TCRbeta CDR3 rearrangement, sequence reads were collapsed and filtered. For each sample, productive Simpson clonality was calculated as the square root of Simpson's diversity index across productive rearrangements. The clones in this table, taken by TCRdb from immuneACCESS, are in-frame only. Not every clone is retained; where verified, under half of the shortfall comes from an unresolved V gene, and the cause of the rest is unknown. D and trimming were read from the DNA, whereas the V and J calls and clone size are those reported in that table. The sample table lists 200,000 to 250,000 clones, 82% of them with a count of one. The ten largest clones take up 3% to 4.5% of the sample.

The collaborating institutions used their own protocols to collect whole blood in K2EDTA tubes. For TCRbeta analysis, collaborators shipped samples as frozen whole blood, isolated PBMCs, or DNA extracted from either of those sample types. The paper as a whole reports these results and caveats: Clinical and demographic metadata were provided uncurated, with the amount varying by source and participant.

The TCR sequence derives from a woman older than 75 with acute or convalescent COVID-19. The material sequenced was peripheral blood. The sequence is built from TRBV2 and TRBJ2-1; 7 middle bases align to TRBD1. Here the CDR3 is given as CASGTDVNNEQFF. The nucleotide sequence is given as TGTGCCAGCGGGACAGATGTAAACAATGAGCAGTTCTTC.